Listed below are T cell receptor beta chains from one sample, sequenced in a study of cytomegalovirus exposure and HLA in healthy donors. Clones were read by immunoSEQ multiplex PCR, and TCRdb kept only the in-frame ones, dropping some. Among some 180,000 clones, roughly 8.7% were seen once, and the ten largest hold 1% to 1.5%. Material: PBMCs. Receptor source: a woman between 25 and 40 years old in good health and CMV-seropositive. Each CDR3 is given with its conserved first and last residue. D genes are given only for firm matches. The listing skips clone size in some rows; elsewhere it reads once, few, many or a size class.

v_gene	j_gene	abundance	d_gene	CDR3aa	CDR3nt
TRBV5-1	TRBJ2-1	-	-	CASSLLADDYNEQFF	TGCGCCAGCAGCTTGTTAGCGGATGATTACAATGAGCAGTTCTTC
TRBV11-2	TRBJ2-7	-	TRBD2	CASSLDGRLAVGLEQYF	TGTGCCAGCAGCTTAGATGGTCGGCTAGCGGTTGGTCTCGAGCAGTACTTC
TRBV5-4	TRBJ1-1	few	-	CASSLVRALNTEAFF	TGTGCCAGCAGCTTGGTGCGGGCCCTGAACACTGAAGCTTTCTTT
TRBV19	TRBJ2-2	-	-	CASSFGRVTGELFF	TGTGCCAGTAGTTTCGGCAGGGTGACCGGGGAGCTGTTTTTT
TRBV5-1	TRBJ1-3	few	-	CASSLAPSSGNTIYF	TGCGCCAGCAGCTTGGCCCCTAGCTCTGGAAACACCATATATTTT
TRBV25-1	TRBJ1-3	few	-	CASRESTGSGNTIYF	TGTGCCAGCAGGGAATCCACAGGGTCTGGAAACACCATATATTTT
TRBV5-1	TRBJ1-2	-	-	CASSFLQGYPNYGYTF	TGCGCCAGCAGCTTCTTACAGGGCTATCCTAACTATGGCTACACCTTC
TRBV19	TRBJ1-2	few	-	CATRTPRVTYGYTF	TGTGCCACTAGGACCCCCAGGGTGACCTATGGCTACACCTTC
TRBV5-1	TRBJ1-1	few	-	CASSLGQFMNTEAFF	TGCGCCAGCAGCTTGGGACAGTTCATGAACACTGAAGCTTTCTTT
TRBV19	TRBJ2-4	few	-	CASSIGGLAKNIQYF	TGTGCCAGTAGTATTGGGGGGTTGGCCAAAAACATTCAGTACTTC
TRBV6-6	TRBJ1-6	-	-	CASSSDRTVDSPLHF	TGTGCCAGCAGTTCCGACAGGACTGTCGATTCACCCCTCCACTTT
TRBV27	TRBJ1-1	-	TRBD1	CASSRPDKQGDTEAFF	TGTGCCAGCAGCCGACCGGACAAACAGGGGGACACTGAAGCTTTCTTT
TRBV27	TRBJ2-7	few	TRBD2	CASSPSSQWGLAEGEQYF	TGTGCCAGCAGTCCATCCTCACAGTGGGGACTAGCGGAGGGCGAGCAGTACTTC
TRBV4-1	TRBJ2-1	few	TRBD2	CASSLEAGARSYNEQFF	TGCGCCAGCAGCCTAGAAGCGGGAGCACGCTCCTACAATGAGCAGTTCTTC
TRBV5-4	TRBJ1-1	-	-	CASSLAAGTEAFF	TGTGCCAGCAGCTTGGCAGCGGGAACTGAAGCTTTCTTT